The sequence of this T cell receptor (beta chain) was determined in a study of CD8+CD57+ T cells in acquired aplastic anemia. Study at large: An average of about 3.4 ug of DNA was obtained from sorted CD4+ and CD8+ cells. Healthy donor sequencing depth: 10 million to 10.8 million CD4+, 11 million to 13 million CD8+ reads. Whole-study findings and limits: The study identified more than 25 CD8+ CDR3 sequences shared by patients and controls. Levels of CD8+ Simpson's diversity were not significantly distinct in patients versus controls.

This CDR3 has 14 residues. Germline V lookup: CDR1 DFQATT, CDR2 SNEGSKA (reference sequence). The V and J ends lost 5 bases and 6 bases, in that order; junction bases with no gene match: 5. CDR3 and TCR beta VDJ profiling relied on genomic DNA as the template. TCRdb independently ran MiXCR on the reads; one entry per CDR3 protein. The profile covers some 120,000 distinct CDR3 sequences, with more than 40% appearing a single time and under 3% taken by the ten largest. In this sample, this clonotype turned up many times. As yet, its antigen is unknown. The receptor comes from a human donor in good health, serving as a control. The rearrangement links TRBV20-1 to TRBJ2-2, with 11 bases identical to TRBD2. The sample consisted of sorted CD4+, CD8+, or CD8+CD57+ T cells (not recorded which) from PBMCs. CDR3 amino acids: CSAPLSGGAGELFF. The CDR3 bases are TGCAGTGCTCCCCTTAGCGGGGGGGCCGGGGAGCTGTTTTTT.